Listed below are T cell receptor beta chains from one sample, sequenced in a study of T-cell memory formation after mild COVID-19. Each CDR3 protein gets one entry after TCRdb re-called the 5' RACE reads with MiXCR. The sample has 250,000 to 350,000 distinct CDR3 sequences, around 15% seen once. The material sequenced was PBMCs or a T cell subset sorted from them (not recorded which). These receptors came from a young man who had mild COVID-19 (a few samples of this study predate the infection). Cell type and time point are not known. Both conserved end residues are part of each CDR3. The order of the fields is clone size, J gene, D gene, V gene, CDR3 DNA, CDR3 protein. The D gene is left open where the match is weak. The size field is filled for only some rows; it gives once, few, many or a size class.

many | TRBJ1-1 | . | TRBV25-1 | TGTGCCAGCAGTGAGTCTAAGGACGCGAACACTGAAGCTTTCTTT | CASSESKDANTEAFF
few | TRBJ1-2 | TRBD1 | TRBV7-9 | TGTGCCAGCAGCTTACCGGACAGGAGCGACGGCTACACCTTC | CASSLPDRSDGYTF
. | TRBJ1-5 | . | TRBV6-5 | TGTGCCAGCAGCCCATCCGGGACACTTAGCAATCAGCCCCAGCATTTT | CASSPSGTLSNQPQHF
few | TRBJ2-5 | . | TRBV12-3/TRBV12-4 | TGTGCCAGCAGTTTTGGGCTAGCCCGAAGGACCCAGTACTTC | CASSFGLARRTQYF
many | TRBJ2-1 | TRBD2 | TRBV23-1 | TGCGCCAGCGTGACCGGACTAGCCGGGGGGTATGAGCAGTTCTTC | CASVTGLAGGYEQFF
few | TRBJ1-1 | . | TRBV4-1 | TGCGCCAGCAGCCACGATTCCTCTTCGAACACTGAAGCTTTCTTT | CASSHDSSSNTEAFF
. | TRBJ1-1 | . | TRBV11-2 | TGTGCCAGCAGCTTAGGGGGTCCAGGGGCGAACACTGAAGCTTTCTTT | CASSLGGPGANTEAFF
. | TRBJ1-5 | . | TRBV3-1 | TGTGCCAGCAGCCCGGCCACCAATCAGCCCCAGCATTTT | CASSPATNQPQHF
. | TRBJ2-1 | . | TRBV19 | TGTGCCAGTAGCTACCCTCGGGGCCTCTCCTACAATGAGCAGTTCTTC | CASSYPRGLSYNEQFF
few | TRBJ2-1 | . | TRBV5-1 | TGCGCCAGCAGCTTGGTAGGGCGGGACAATGAGCAGTTCTTC | CASSLVGRDNEQFF
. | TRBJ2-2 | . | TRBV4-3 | TGCGCCAGCAGCCAAGGGGCGTTAGGCGGGGAGCTGTTTTTT | CASSQGALGGELFF
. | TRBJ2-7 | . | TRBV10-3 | TGTGCCATCAGTGAACCCGGGGGACCCTACGAGCAGTACTTC | CAISEPGGPYEQYF
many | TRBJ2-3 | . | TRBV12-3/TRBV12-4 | TGTGCCAGCAGTAAGCGGGCCTCGACAGATACGCAGTATTTT | CASSKRASTDTQYF
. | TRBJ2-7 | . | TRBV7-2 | TGTGCCAGCAGCAATGCCTACGAGCAGTACTTC | CASSNAYEQYF
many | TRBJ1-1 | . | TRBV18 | TGTGCCAGCTCAGAGACAGGGAACACTGAAGCTTTCTTT | CASSETGNTEAFF
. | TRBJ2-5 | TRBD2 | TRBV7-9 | TGTGCCAGCAGCCGACTAGCGGGGAACCAAGAGACCCAGTACTTC | CASSRLAGNQETQYF
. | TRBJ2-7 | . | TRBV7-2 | TGTGCCAGCAGCTTAGCGACCTTATCCTACGAGCAGTACTTC | CASSLATLSYEQYF
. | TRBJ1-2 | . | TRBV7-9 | TGTGCCAGCAGCCCGAGAGACCTCTATGGCTACACCTTC | CASSPRDLYGYTF
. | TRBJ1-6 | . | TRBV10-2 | TGCGCCAGCAGTTTATCTAAGGGTCGTAATTCACCCCTCCACTTT | CASSLSKGRNSPLHF
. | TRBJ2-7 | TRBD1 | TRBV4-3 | TGCGCCAGCAGCCACGGAGAGAAGGGGGCGAGAGGGGAGCAGTACTTC | CASSHGEKGARGEQYF
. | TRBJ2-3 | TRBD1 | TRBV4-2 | TGTGCCAGCAGCCAAACGACAGGGGCTTACACAGATACGCAGTATTTT | CASSQTTGAYTDTQYF
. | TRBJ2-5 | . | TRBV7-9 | TGTGCCAGCAGCTTCGGGAAAAGCCGCGAGACCCAGTACTTC | CASSFGKSRETQYF
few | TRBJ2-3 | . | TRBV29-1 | TGCAGCCTTGTCAATTCAGGCACAGATACGCAGTATTTT | CSLVNSGTDTQYF
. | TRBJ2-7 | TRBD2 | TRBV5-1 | TGCGCCAGCAGCCTGATAGCGGGCGAGGCCTACGAGCAGTACTTC | CASSLIAGEAYEQYF
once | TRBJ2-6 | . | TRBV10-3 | TGTGCCATCAGTGAAACAGGCTATTCCCCCGGGGCCAACGTCCTGACTTTC | CAISETGYSPGANVLTF
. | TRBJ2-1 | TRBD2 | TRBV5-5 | TGTGCAAGCAGTCGGAGCGGGGGGCCAGGGAATGAGCAGTTCTTC | CASSRSGGPGNEQFF
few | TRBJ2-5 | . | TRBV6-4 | TGTGCCAGCAGTGTTGGGGACCTACAAGAGACCCAGTACTTC | CASSVGDLQETQYF